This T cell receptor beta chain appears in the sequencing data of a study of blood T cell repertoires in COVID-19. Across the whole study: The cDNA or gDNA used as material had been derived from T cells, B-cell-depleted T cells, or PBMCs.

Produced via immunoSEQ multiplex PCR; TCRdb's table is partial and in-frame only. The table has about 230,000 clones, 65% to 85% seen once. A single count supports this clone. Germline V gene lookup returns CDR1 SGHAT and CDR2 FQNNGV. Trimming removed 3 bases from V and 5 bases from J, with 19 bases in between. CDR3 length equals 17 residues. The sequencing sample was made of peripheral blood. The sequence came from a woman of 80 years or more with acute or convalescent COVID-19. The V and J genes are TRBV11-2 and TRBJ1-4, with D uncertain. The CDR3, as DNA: TGTGCCAGCAGCTTTATCGACCTCGGACGGGAGAATGAAAAACTGTTTTTT. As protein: CASSFIDLGRENEKLFF. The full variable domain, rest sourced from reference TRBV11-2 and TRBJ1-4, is EAGVAQSPRYKIIEKRQSVAFWCNPISGHATLYWYQQILGQGPKLLIQFQNNGVVDDSQLPKDRFSAERLKGVDSTLKIQPAKLEDSAVYLCASSFIDLGRENEKLFFGSGTQLSVL.